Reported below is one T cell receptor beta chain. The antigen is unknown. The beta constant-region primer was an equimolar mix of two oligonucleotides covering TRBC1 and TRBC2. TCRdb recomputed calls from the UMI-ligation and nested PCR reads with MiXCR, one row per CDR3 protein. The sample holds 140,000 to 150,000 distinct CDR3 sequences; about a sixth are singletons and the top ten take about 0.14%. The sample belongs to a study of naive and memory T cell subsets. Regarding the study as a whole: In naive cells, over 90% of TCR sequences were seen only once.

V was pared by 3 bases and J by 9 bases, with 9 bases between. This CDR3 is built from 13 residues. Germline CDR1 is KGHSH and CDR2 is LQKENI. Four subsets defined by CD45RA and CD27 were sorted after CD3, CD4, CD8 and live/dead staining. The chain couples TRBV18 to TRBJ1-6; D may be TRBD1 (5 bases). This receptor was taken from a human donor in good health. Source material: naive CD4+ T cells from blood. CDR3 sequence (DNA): TGTGCCAGCTCACCGGGGCTGGGTTCACCCCTCCACTTT. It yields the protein CASSPGLGSPLHF.